Below, one T cell receptor beta chain is given with its context. The antigen is unknown. This sample stems from a study of long-term antiretroviral therapy in people with HIV. Notes on the study in general: Blood, drawn from the mid-2000s to the late 2010s, may reflect older ART regimens.

This CDR3 region has 12 residues. Trimming took 5 bases from V and 6 from J, leaving 12 bases between them. Germline V gives CDR1 SGDLS, CDR2 YYNGEE. Assay version v3.0 of immunoSEQ was used, and it was run at survey level. Per-sample TRB depth target: roughly 40,000-50,000 T-cell genomes. TCRdb's copy holds only in-frame clones and misses some; the assay was immunoSEQ multiplex PCR. The sample carries around 20,000 clones, 65% to 80% recorded once. The TCR originated in a man between 18 and 29 years old with HIV. The chain combines TRBV9 with TRBJ2-7; D gene ambiguous. Sample: unsorted PBMCs, taken 0.5 years before starting antiretroviral therapy. The CDR3 is CASSPDGREQYF. CDR3 nucleotides: TGTGCCAGCAGTCCGGACGGGCGCGAGCAGTACTTC.